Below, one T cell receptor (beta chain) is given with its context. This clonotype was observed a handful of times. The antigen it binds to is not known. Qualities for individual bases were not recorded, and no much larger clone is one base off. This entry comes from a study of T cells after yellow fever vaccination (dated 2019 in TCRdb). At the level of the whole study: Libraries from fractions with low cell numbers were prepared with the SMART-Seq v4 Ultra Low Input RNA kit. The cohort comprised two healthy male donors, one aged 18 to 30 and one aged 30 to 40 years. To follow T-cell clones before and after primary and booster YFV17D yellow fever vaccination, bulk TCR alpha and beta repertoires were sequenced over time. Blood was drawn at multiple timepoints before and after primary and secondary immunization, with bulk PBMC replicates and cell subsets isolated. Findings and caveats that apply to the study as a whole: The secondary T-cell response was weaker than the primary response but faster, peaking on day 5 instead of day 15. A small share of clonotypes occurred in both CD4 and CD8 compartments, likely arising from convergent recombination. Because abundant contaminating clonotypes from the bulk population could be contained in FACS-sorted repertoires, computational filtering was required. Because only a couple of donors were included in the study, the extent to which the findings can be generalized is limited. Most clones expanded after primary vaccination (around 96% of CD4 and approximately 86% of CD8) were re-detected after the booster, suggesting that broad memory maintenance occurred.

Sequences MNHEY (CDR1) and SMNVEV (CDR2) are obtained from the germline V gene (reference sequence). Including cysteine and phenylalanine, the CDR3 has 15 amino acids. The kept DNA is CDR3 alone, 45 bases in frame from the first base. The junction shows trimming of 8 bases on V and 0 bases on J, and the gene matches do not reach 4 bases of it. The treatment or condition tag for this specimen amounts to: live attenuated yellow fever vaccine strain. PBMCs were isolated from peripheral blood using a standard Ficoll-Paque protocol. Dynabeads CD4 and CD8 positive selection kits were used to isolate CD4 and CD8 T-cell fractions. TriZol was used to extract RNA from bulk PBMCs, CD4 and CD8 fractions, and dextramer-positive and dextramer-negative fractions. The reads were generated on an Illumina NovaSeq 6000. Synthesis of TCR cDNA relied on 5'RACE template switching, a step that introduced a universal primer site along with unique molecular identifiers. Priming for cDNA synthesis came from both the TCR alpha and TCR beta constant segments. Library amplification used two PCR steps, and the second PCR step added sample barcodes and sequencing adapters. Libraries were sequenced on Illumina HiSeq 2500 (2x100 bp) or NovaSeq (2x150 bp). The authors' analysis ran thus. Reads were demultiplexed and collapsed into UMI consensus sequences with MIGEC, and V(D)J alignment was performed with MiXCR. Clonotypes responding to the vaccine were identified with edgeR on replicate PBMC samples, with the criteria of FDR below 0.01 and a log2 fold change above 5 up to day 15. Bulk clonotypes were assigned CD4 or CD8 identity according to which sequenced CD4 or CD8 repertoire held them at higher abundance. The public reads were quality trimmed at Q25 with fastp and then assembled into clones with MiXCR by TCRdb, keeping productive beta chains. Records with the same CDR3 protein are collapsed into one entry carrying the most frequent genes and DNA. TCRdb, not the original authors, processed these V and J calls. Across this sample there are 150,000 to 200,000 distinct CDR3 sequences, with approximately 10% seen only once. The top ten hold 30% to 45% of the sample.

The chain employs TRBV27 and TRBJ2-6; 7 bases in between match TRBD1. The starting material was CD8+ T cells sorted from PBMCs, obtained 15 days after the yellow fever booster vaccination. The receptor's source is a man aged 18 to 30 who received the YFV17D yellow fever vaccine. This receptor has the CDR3 CASATGDSGANVLTF. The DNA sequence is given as TGTGCCAGCGCAACAGGGGACTCTGGGGCCAACGTCCTGACTTTC.